Following are 7 T cell receptor beta chains from one sample sequenced in a study of T cell responses to AZD1222 COVID-19 vaccine (dated by TCRdb to the early 2020s). The library came from the immunoSEQ multiplex PCR assay. TCRdb took this table from immuneACCESS and kept in-frame rearrangements with V and J called. Such tables lack part of the clones; where checked against another copy, unresolved V genes explain under half of the gap, and the rest is unexplained. This sample comprises around 100,000 clones, 84% of them detected only once. The ten biggest clones cover over 15% of the sample. Read against the paper, the sample's time point label means: baseline before first vaccination. Sample: peripheral blood, taken on day 0 of AZD1222 vaccination. The receptors originated from an adult in good health.

V is TRBV6-5 and J is TRBJ1-2; no clear D gene. Germline V gene data show CDR1 as MNHEY and CDR2 as SVGAGI. V was trimmed by 7 bases and J by 2 bases, leaving 14 bases between them. The CDR3 runs 14 residues. As DNA, the CDR3 is TGTGCCAGCAAAGACGGCCCCTCAAACTATGGCTACACCTTC. This gives the protein CASKDGPSNYGYTF.

This chain links TRBV28 with TRBJ2-1; the match to TRBD2 covers 8 bases. Germline assignment: CDR1 MDHEN and CDR2 SYDVKM. The CDR3 consists of 15 residues. V shed 7 bases, J shed 5 bases, and the junction held 10 bases outside the gene matches. The CDR3 here is CASTLAGRQNNEQFF. CDR3 coding DNA: TGTGCCAGCACCCTAGCGGGTCGACAAAACAATGAGCAGTTCTTC.

This chain links TRBV6-5 with TRBJ1-2, with D perhaps matching TRBD1 (5 bases). The CDR3 sequence is 13 residues long. V gave up 6 bases and J gave up 4 bases, with 12 bases separating them. Looked up from germline, CDR1 is MNHEY and CDR2 is SVGAGI. CDR3: CASSLDRSYGYTF. Written as DNA, the CDR3 is TGTGCCAGCAGCTTAGACAGATCCTATGGCTACACCTTC.

The chain carries TRBV7-9 and TRBJ2-1; a weak D match, TRBD1 (6 bases). Germline values: CDR1 SEHNR, CDR2 FQNEAQ (reference sequence). There are 15 residues in the CDR3. V lost 6 bases and J 0 bases, leaving 12 bases between the germline ends. The DNA for the CDR3 is TGTGCCAGCAGTTCAGGCAGGGGCTCCTACAATGAGCAGTTCTTC. This codes for CASSSGRGSYNEQFF.

This chain joins TRBV2 and TRBJ2-7; 7 nucleotides align to TRBD2. The V gene's germline CDR1 is SNHLY and CDR2 FYNNEI. V shed 5 bases, J shed 2 bases, and the junction held 9 bases outside the gene matches. The CDR3 contains 15 residues. CDR3 in DNA: TGTGCCAGCAGTCCCTCTAGCGGCGATCCCTACGAGCAGTACTTC. Translated, it gives CASSPSSGDPYEQYF.

J is TRBJ2-2 and V is TRBV6-5; D might be TRBD1 (6 bases). The germline V gene encodes CDR1 MNHEY and CDR2 SVGAGI. CDR3 length equals 15 residues. V was trimmed by 7 bases and J by 1 base, leaving 13 bases between them. CDR3 protein: CASKTSQGNTGELFF. The DNA for the CDR3 is TGTGCCAGCAAAACGTCACAGGGGAACACCGGGGAGCTGTTTTTT.

V gene TRBV11-3 combines with J gene TRBJ1-1; no clear D. There are 14 residues in the CDR3. Germline V CDR1 and CDR2: SGHNT, YENEEA. V was shortened by 6 bases and J by 0 bases, with 11 bases between the two germline ends. The CDR3 loop reads CASSPAEMNTEAFF. The CDR3 DNA reads as TGTGCCAGCAGTCCTGCGGAGATGAACACTGAAGCTTTCTTT.